This TCR beta chain was recovered during a study of blood T cell repertoires in COVID-19. V dropped 2 bases and J dropped 8; count of bases not matched to a gene: 6. Germline V gives CDR1 SGHRS, CDR2 YFSETQ. The CDR3 has 13 residues. Sequencing used immunoSEQ multiplex PCR; TCRdb keeps in-frame clones, though not all of them. The data contain 280,000 or so clones, approximately 86% of them singletons. The sequencing input was peripheral blood. This clonotype was sampled from a young man with active or convalescent COVID-19. The chain combines TRBV5-1 with TRBJ1-1; 7 bases map to TRBD1. CDR3 in DNA: TGCGCCAGCAGCTTTCACGGGACAGAAGAAGCTTTCTTT. Translating gives CASSFHGTEEAFF.